A single sample gave rise to the 24 T cell receptor beta chains below, sequenced in a study of cytomegalovirus exposure and HLA in healthy donors. PCR used 60 Vbeta primers and 13 Jbeta primers. Data came from immunoSEQ multiplex PCR; TCRdb stores just in-frame clones and leaves some out. This sample has 95,000 to 150,000 clones, with just under 75% found just once. The sequenced sample consisted of PBMCs. Receptors originate from a man between 60 and 70 years old in good health and CMV-seropositive.

V gene TRBV5-1 combines with J gene TRBJ2-3; TRBD2 agrees at 8 bases. The CDR3 length is 17 residues. Germline V gene sequence: CDR1 SGHRS, CDR2 YFSETQ. Trimming cost V 3 bases and J 0 bases; bases outside gene matches: 9. The DNA of the CDR3 is TGCGCCAGCAGCTCTAGTCGGGGGGGCCTTAGCACAGATACGCAGTATTTT. Its protein product is CASSSSRGGLSTDTQYF.

This clone turned up a few times. J is TRBJ2-2 and V is TRBV14; a weak D match, TRBD1 (6 bases). The CDR3 loop spans 14 amino acids. The V gene lost 6 bases and the J gene lost 2 bases, with 10 bases spanning the gap. The germline CDR1 and CDR2 sequences are SGHDN and FVKESK. The CDR3 DNA reads TGTGCCAGCAGTCGACAGGTCAACACCGGGGAGCTGTTTTTT. Amino acid sequence: CASSRQVNTGELFF. Full variable domain (missing parts from reference TRBV14 and TRBJ2-2): EAGVTQFPSHSVIEKGQTVTLRCDPISGHDNLYWYRRVMGKEIKFLLHFVKESKQDESGMPNNRFLAERTGGTYSTLKVQPAELEDSGVYFCASSRQVNTGELFFGEGSRLTVL.

Only one count was recorded for this clone. The gene calls are TRBV19 and TRBJ1-3; no clear D. CDR1 is LNHDA, CDR2 SQIVND, per germline (reference sequence). Trimming took 5 bases from V and 3 from J, leaving 14 bases between them. The CDR3 runs 15 residues. This CDR3 is CASSPLELIGNTIYF. CDR3 in DNA: TGTGCCAGTAGTCCCCTCGAGTTGATTGGAAACACCATATATTTT.

The V and J genes are TRBV7-6 and TRBJ2-1; TRBD1 aligns across 8 bases. The CDR3 length is 19 residues. The germline V gene encodes CDR1 SGHVS and CDR2 FNYEAQ. V shed 4 bases, J shed 4 bases, and the junction held 18 bases outside the gene matches. The CDR3 nucleotides read TGTGCCAGCAGCTCCCTATTAGTACCGACAGGGGTTAGGTACAATGAGCAGTTCTTC. Translating gives CASSSLLVPTGVRYNEQFF.

This chain connects TRBV6-1 to TRBJ1-1, with TRBD1 matching over 7 bases. This CDR3 is built from 14 residues. The V and J ends lost 8 bases and 1 base, in that order; junction bases with no gene match: 7. Germline lookup yields CDR1 MNHNS and CDR2 SASEGT. The CDR3 loop is CASQLNRGNTEAFF. CDR3 sequence (DNA): TGTGCCAGCCAATTGAACAGGGGGAACACTGAAGCTTTCTTT.

The chain combines TRBV30 with TRBJ1-2; TRBD1 matches at 8 bases. V was pared by 2 bases and J by 7 bases, with 6 bases of the junction left unmatched. The CDR3 length is 13 residues. From germline, CDR1 is GTSNPN and CDR2 SVGIG (reference sequence). The CDR3 protein is CAWSKAGGSGYTF. As DNA, the CDR3 is TGTGCCTGGAGTAAGGCAGGGGGCAGTGGCTACACCTTC. Using reference TRBV30 and TRBJ1-2 for the parts outside the CDR3, the full variable domain is SQTIHQWPATLVQPVGSPLSLECTVEGTSNPNLYWYRQAAGRGLQLLFYSVGIGQISSEVPQNLSASRPQDRQFILSSKKLLLSDSGFYLCAWSKAGGSGYTFGSGTRLTVV.

The chain employs TRBV6-5 and TRBJ2-7; TRBD1 agrees at 9 bases. This CDR3 contains 14 residues. Trimming removed 5 bases from V and 2 bases from J; junction bases left unmatched: 4. CDR1 and CDR2 (germline): MNHEY, SVGAGI. The CDR3 loop reads CASSMTGGPYEQYF. The CDR3 DNA sequence: TGTGCCAGCAGTATGACAGGGGGACCCTACGAGCAGTACTTC.

J is TRBJ2-2 and V is TRBV27, with D tentatively TRBD2 (7 bases). V was trimmed by 2 bases and J by 1 base, leaving 11 bases between them. Looked up from germline, CDR1 is MNHEY and CDR2 is SMNVEV (reference sequence). The CDR3 has 16 amino acids. DNA for the CDR3: TGTGCCAGCAGTTTAGGGGGGGCGGGGAACACCGGGGAGCTGTTTTTT. Residues: CASSLGGAGNTGELFF.

V usage is TRBV19 and J usage is TRBJ1-1; TRBD1 matches 9 bases. Germline CDR1 reads LNHDA; CDR2 reads SQIVND (reference sequence). The CDR3 sequence is 15 residues long. The V and J ends lost 5 bases and 6 bases, in that order; junction bases with no gene match: 10. CDR3 DNA sequence: TGTGCCAGTAGTCTCTCTTCCGGGACAGGGTCTGAAGCTTTCTTT. Protein sequence: CASSLSSGTGSEAFF.

This sequence joins TRBV6-4 and TRBJ2-3; no clear D. Germline assignment: CDR1 MRHNA and CDR2 SNTAGT. V lost 7 bases, J lost 10 bases, and 9 bases lay in between. The CDR3 is 10 amino acids. This CDR3 is CASMAQAQYF. The CDR3 bases are TGTGCCAGCATGGCTCAGGCGCAGTATTTT.

The chain combines TRBV18 with TRBJ2-1, with no clear D. The V gene lost 0 bases and the J gene lost 5 bases, with 11 bases spanning the gap. The length of the CDR3 is 15 residues. CDR1 is KGHSH and CDR2 is LQKENI in the germline V gene. CDR3 region: CASSPPTDTHNEQFF. The CDR3 coding sequence is TGTGCCAGCTCACCACCGACCGACACTCACAATGAGCAGTTCTTC.

J is TRBJ2-4 and V is TRBV30; D gene unclear. Germline V CDR1 and CDR2: GTSNPN, SVGIG (reference sequence). CDR3 length: 13 amino acids. V lost 1 base and J lost 0, with 4 bases in between. The CDR3 spells CAWSGLAKNIQYF. As DNA, the CDR3 is TGTGCCTGGAGTGGACTAGCCAAAAACATTCAGTACTTC.

This chain connects TRBV4-1 to TRBJ1-6; 7 nucleotides match TRBD1. CDR3 length: 17 amino acids. The V gene's germline CDR1 is MGHRA and CDR2 YSYEKL. V shed 0 bases and J 8 bases; nucleotides not matched to a gene: 10. CDR3 residues: CASSQDVDREDDSPLHF. CDR3 nucleotides: TGCGCCAGCAGCCAAGACGTTGACAGGGAGGATGATTCACCCCTCCACTTT.

This rearrangement joins TRBV30 to TRBJ2-5; tentative D call: TRBD1 (6 bases). The CDR3 covers 14 residues. V was trimmed by 5 bases and J by 7 bases, leaving 20 bases between them. The germline V gene has CDR1 GTSNPN and CDR2 SVGIG (reference sequence). DNA for the CDR3: TGTGCCTGGTCTGGGACACAAAAATTGGGGACCCAGTACTTC. Encoded protein: CAWSGTQKLGTQYF.

This chain uses TRBV5-1 with TRBJ1-6; TRBD1 is a possible D gene (5 bases). The CDR3 runs 15 residues. Germline CDR1 is SGHRS and CDR2 is YFSETQ. Trimming pared 0 bases from V and 10 bases from J, leaving 14 bases between. The CDR3 region has the DNA TGCGCCAGCAGCTTGGAGAGCAGGGATGGATCACCCCTCCACTTT. This translates into CASSLESRDGSPLHF. Combining the CDR3 with reference TRBV5-1 and TRBJ1-6 gives the whole variable domain KAGVTQTPRYLIKTRGQQVTLSCSPISGHRSVSWYQQTPGQGLQFLFEYFSETQRNKGNFPGRFSGRQFSNSRSEMNVSTLELGDSALYLCASSLESRDGSPLHFGNGTRLTVT.

This rearrangement joins TRBV6-5 to TRBJ2-5; 10 bases match TRBD2. Unmatched junction bases numbered 2, after V lost 0 bases and J lost 1 base. Germline CDR1 reads MNHEY; CDR2 reads SVGAGI. The CDR3 loop spans 16 amino acids. The DNA of the CDR3 is TGTGCCAGCAGTTACTCGTTAGCGGGGGGCCAAGAGACCCAGTACTTC. As protein: CASSYSLAGGQETQYF.

The V call is TRBV13, the J call TRBJ2-3; D possibly corresponds to TRBD2 (6 bases). Germline V gives CDR1 PRHDT, CDR2 FYEKMQ (reference sequence). V lost 4 bases and J lost 2, with 16 bases in between. This CDR3 has 16 amino acids. CDR3 sequence (DNA): TGTGCCAGCAGCTCGACCGGGACTTCCATCACAGATACGCAGTATTTT. The encoded protein is CASSSTGTSITDTQYF.

The chain employs TRBV7-9 and TRBJ2-5; 8 bases agree with TRBD1. J lost 6 bases, V lost 2 bases, and 5 bases had no gene match. Looked up from germline, CDR1 is SEHNR and CDR2 is FQNEAQ (reference sequence). The CDR3 is 14 residues long. The CDR3 DNA sequence: TGTGCCAGCAGCTTAATGCAGGGGGCACAGACCCAGTACTTC. It codes for CASSLMQGAQTQYF.

V is TRBV5-1 and J is TRBJ2-6, with TRBD2 matching over 10 bases. Germline lookup yields CDR1 SGHRS and CDR2 YFSETQ. The CDR3 is 18 residues long. The V gene end was trimmed by 4 bases and the J gene end by 1 base; junction bases not matched to a gene: 8. CDR3: CASSRSSGGASGANVLTF. CDR3 sequence (DNA): TGCGCCAGCAGCAGGTCCAGCGGGGGGGCGTCTGGGGCCAACGTCCTGACTTTC.

Here the CDR3 reads CQKDRVTYEQYF. DNA for the CDR3: TGTCAGAAGGACAGGGTCACCTACGAGCAGTACTTC. The chain couples TRBV6-9 to TRBJ2-7; 8 nucleotides align to TRBD1. The CDR3 is 12 amino acids. Germline CDR1 is MNHGY and CDR2 is SVAAGI.

The chain uses TRBV7-2 and TRBJ2-5; 11 bases are shared with TRBD2. Trimming at V came to 4 bases and at J to 5 bases, leaving 3 bases not matched to a gene. This CDR3 has 14 amino acids. Germline V gives CDR1 SGHTA, CDR2 FQGNSA. CDR3 DNA sequence: TGTGCCAGCAGCTCTAGCGGGGGGCACGAGACCCAGTACTTC. Protein: CASSSSGGHETQYF.

This clone was observed a single time. The J gene is TRBJ1-5, the V gene TRBV19; D perhaps matches TRBD1 (6 bases). The CDR3 is 15 amino acids. The germline V gene encodes CDR1 LNHDA and CDR2 SQIVND (reference sequence). Deletions cut 5 bases from V and 2 bases from J, with 13 bases between. The CDR3: CASSGGALGNQPQHF. The CDR3 region has the DNA TGTGCCAGTAGTGGGGGGGCCTTAGGCAATCAGCCCCAGCATTTT.

This sequence joins TRBV7-9 and TRBJ1-1; a weak D match, TRBD1 (5 bases). Trimming removed 3 bases from V and 10 bases from J, with 15 bases in between. Germline CDR1 reads SEHNR; CDR2 reads FQNEAQ (reference sequence). The length of the CDR3 is 13 residues. The CDR3 sequence: CASSFPPAQVAFF. In DNA form, the CDR3 reads TGTGCCAGCAGCTTCCCCCCCGCACAGGTAGCTTTCTTT.

This chain links TRBV5-1 with TRBJ2-5; TRBD2 agrees at 9 bases. Trimming removed 4 bases from V and 5 bases from J; junction bases left unmatched: 12. Germline CDR1 SGHRS, CDR2 YFSETQ. This CDR3 has 16 residues. Here the CDR3 DNA reads TGCGCCAGCAGCCTCTCCGGGACTAGCCTTTCTGAGACCCAGTACTTC. Its protein is CASSLSGTSLSETQYF.